This TCR beta chain stems from a study of blood T cells in healthy people across ages. The study's findings and limits: Any changes in expanded clonotypes were possibly confounded, as donor CMV status remained unknown.

As to this clonotype: The antigen remains undetermined.

The CDR3 totals 11 residues. Deletions cut 7 bases from V and 8 bases from J, with 10 bases between. Germline values: CDR1 MNHEY, CDR2 SVGEGT. Sample-barcoded 5' priming and a J-beta primer mix drove a second PCR of roughly 6 to 12 cycles. TCRdb fed the 5' RACE reads into MiXCR, producing one record per CDR3 protein. Of 500,000 to 550,000 distinct CDR3 sequences in the sample, approximately 25% were seen once. This sample was shared with a second study, whose subject was T cells of mothers and their children.

The receptor was derived from a boy aged 10-17 years in good health. Sequences were obtained from blood. J is TRBJ2-3 and V is TRBV6-2 or TRBV6-3; D gene uncertain. This chain's CDR3 is CASTADITQYF. The CDR3 DNA reads as TGTGCCAGCACCGCGGATATTACGCAGTATTTT.